The 17 T cell receptor beta chains below were found in one sample sequenced in a study of response to subunit inactivated influenza vaccine. One entry per CDR3 protein results from TCRdb running MiXCR on the RT-PCR reads. The sample contains hundreds of thousands of distinct CDR3 sequences, about a fifth of which appear only once. Source: PBMCs from blood, taken 21 months after vaccination. The receptors come from a man between 50 and 75 years old who received an inactivated influenza vaccine.

The table lists this clonotype with many counts. The chain employs TRBV20-1 and TRBJ2-5; 11 bases agree with TRBD2. Germline trimming cut 1 base from V and 2 bases from J; bases unmatched to any gene: 0. Germline-derived CDR1 and CDR2 are DFQATT and SNEGSKA (reference sequence). CDR3 length equals 14 residues. Here the CDR3 reads CSARGTSGQETQYF. Here the CDR3 DNA reads TGCAGTGCTAGAGGGACTAGCGGGCAAGAGACCCAGTACTTC.

V is TRBV11-3 and J is TRBJ2-2; D gene uncertain. V gave up 5 bases and J gave up 3 bases, with 16 bases separating them. Germline V gene sequence: CDR1 SGHNT, CDR2 YENEEA. The CDR3 runs 16 residues. This CDR3 reads CASSTDGRLDTGELFF. The CDR3 bases are TGTGCCAGCAGCACCGACGGACGTCTCGACACCGGGGAGCTGTTTTTT.

This clonotype occurred a few times. This chain uses TRBV6-2 or TRBV6-3 with TRBJ2-2; D is perhaps TRBD1 (5 bases). Germline-derived CDR1 and CDR2 are MNHEY and SVGEGT. CDR3 length equals 14 residues. V lost 0 bases to trimming and J lost 5 bases, with 7 bases between them. For the CDR3, the DNA is TGTGCCAGCAGTTACTCTTCAGGGACCGGGGAGCTGTTTTTT. Its protein is CASSYSSGTGELFF.

This clonotype was seen more than once but under ten times. The CDR3 region is CASNGPRPNYGYTF. The CDR3 region has the DNA TGTGCCAGTAACGGCCCAAGACCTAACTATGGCTACACCTTC. The chain couples TRBV19 to TRBJ1-2; no definite D call. From germline, CDR1 is LNHDA and CDR2 SQIVND (reference sequence). V lost 7 bases and J 0 bases, leaving 12 bases between the germline ends. This CDR3 spans 14 amino acids.

V and J are TRBV6-1 and TRBJ2-2; 7 nucleotides line up with TRBD1. The CDR3 consists of 14 residues. V lost 6 bases to trimming and J lost 5 bases; unmatched junction nucleotides: 6. Germline CDR1 MNHNS, CDR2 SASEGT. CDR3: CASRRTGLTGELFF. The DNA for the CDR3 is TGTGCCAGCAGGAGGACAGGTCTGACCGGGGAGCTGTTTTTT.

At least ten counts were recorded for this clonotype. This chain uses TRBV12-3 or TRBV12-4 with TRBJ1-6; possibly TRBD1 for D (5 bases). The CDR3 is 15 residues long. The germline V and J ends were trimmed by 4 bases and 7 bases, with 14 bases remaining between them. The CDR3 region is CASSSQGPGNSPLHF. The CDR3 DNA follows: TGTGCCAGCAGTTCGCAGGGACCAGGGAATTCACCCCTCCACTTT.

This clonotype has only a few counts. A much larger clone sits a single nucleotide away, making a read error possible. This chain connects TRBV12-3 or TRBV12-4 to TRBJ1-5; D is possibly TRBD1 (6 bases). The CDR3 loop spans 13 amino acids. CDR3 sequence reads: CASTRGGFQSQHF. In nucleotides, the CDR3 is TGTGCCAGCACCCGAGGGGGATTTCAGTCCCAGCATTTT.

There are a few counts of this clonotype. V gene TRBV18 combines with J gene TRBJ1-5, with 7 bases identical to TRBD1. Germline V gene data show CDR1 as KGHSH and CDR2 as LQKENI. Losses at the gene ends were 1 base for V and 4 bases for J; bases not matched to a gene: 4. This CDR3 has 15 residues. The CDR3 DNA is TGTGCCAGCTCACCACAAGGGGGCAGAAATCAGCCCCAGCATTTT. Translation: CASSPQGGRNQPQHF.

This chain joins TRBV3-1 and TRBJ1-2, with D unclear. Germline CDR1 LGHDT, CDR2 YNNKEL (reference sequence). The CDR3 sequence is 15 residues long. The ends were cut back, 1 base at V and 0 bases at J, with 9 bases in the middle. The CDR3 is CASSQARTSNYGYTF. The CDR3, as DNA: TGTGCCAGCAGCCAAGCACGGACCTCTAACTATGGCTACACCTTC.

This chain links TRBV2 with TRBJ2-1; no clear D gene. Germline V gene sequence: CDR1 SNHLY, CDR2 FYNNEI. The CDR3 spans 15 residues. V shed 6 bases and J shed 0 bases, with 12 bases lying between them. CDR3 sequence: CASRNSFSSYNEQFF. CDR3 bases: TGTGCCAGCAGAAACAGTTTTTCCTCCTACAATGAGCAGTTCTTC.

For this clonotype: At one boundary the junction diverges from the germline segment, which might be a read error. The rearrangement uses TRBV7-9 and TRBJ1-1; D is unclear. This CDR3 comprises 13 residues. Germline loops: CDR1 SEHNR, CDR2 FQNEAQ (reference sequence). Here the CDR3 reads CASGLGPNTEAFF. The CDR3 DNA reads as TGTGCCAGCGGCTTAGGGCCCAACACTGAAGCCTTCTTT.

The chain employs TRBV4-3 and TRBJ2-1, with 8 bases matching TRBD2. The CDR3 runs 14 residues. CDR1 and CDR2 from the germline V gene are LGHNA and YSLEER. The junction had 4 bases not matched to a gene; V was cut back by 1 base and J by 8 bases. In DNA form, the CDR3 reads TGCGCCAGCAGCCAAGGTAGCGGGACGGATGAGCAGTTCTTC. Residues: CASSQGSGTDEQFF.

This sequence joins TRBV20-1 and TRBJ1-1, with D unresolved. Trimming cost V 5 bases and J 0 bases, with 13 bases left between them. Germline CDR1 reads DFQATT; CDR2 reads SNEGSKA (reference sequence). This CDR3 is 14 amino acids long. CDR3 nucleotides: TGCAGTGCTGACCGGACTGAGCTGAACACTGAAGCTTTCTTT. It specifies CSADRTELNTEAFF.

This clonotype was observed a few times. The V and J genes are TRBV24-1 and TRBJ1-6; TRBD1 matches 9 bases. CDR1 and CDR2 from the germline V gene are KGHDR and SFDVKD. The CDR3 is made up of 13 amino acids. The CDR3: CVPGQGRNSPLHF. In DNA, the CDR3 is TGTGTACCGGGACAGGGAAGGAATTCACCCCTCCACTTT.

The genes are TRBV6-1 and TRBJ2-2; D gene unclear. This CDR3 comprises 11 residues. Germline V CDR1 and CDR2: MNHNS, SASEGT. V was cut by 7 bases and J by 6 bases, with 6 bases left in between. As DNA, the CDR3 is TGTGCCAGCACCAGTCCCGGGGAGCTGTTTTTT. Amino acid sequence: CASTSPGELFF.

In its sample, this clonotype was seen a few times. This sequence joins TRBV29-1 and TRBJ1-1, with D unclear. The CDR3 consists of 14 residues. V was shortened by 7 bases and J by 5 bases, with 20 bases between the two germline ends. Germline V CDR1 and CDR2: SQVTM, ANQGSEA. In DNA form, the CDR3 reads TGCAGCGCCAATTTGAGGCGGGTTAGAACTGAAGCTTTCTTT. Translation gives CSANLRRVRTEAFF.

The V gene is TRBV5-1, the J gene TRBJ1-1; tentatively, D is TRBD1 (5 bases). CDR1 is SGHRS, CDR2 YFSETQ, per germline. Trimming left V 5 bases short and J 3 bases short, with 14 bases between. The CDR3 is 14 residues long. The CDR3 spells CASRQDPRDTEAFF. The CDR3 bases are TGCGCCAGCAGACAGGACCCCCGGGACACTGAAGCTTTCTTT.